This is a list of T cell receptor beta chains from one sample in a study of blood T cell repertoires in COVID-19. Data came from immunoSEQ multiplex PCR; TCRdb stores just in-frame clones and leaves some out. Among 350,000 to 450,000 clones, roughly 91% were seen once, and the ten largest hold 1.7%. Sequencing used PBMCs or T cells enriched from blood (not recorded which). Receptors originate from a woman in her twenties or thirties who had recovered from COVID-19. Both conserved end residues are part of each CDR3. D genes are given only for firm matches. Only part of the rows carry a size: once, few, many, or a class if the clone is expanded.

size	J	V	D	DNA	CDR3
-	TRBJ1-3	TRBV7-6	-	TGTGCCAGCAGTCAAAGTAGGGGTAGTTTCTCTGGAAACACCATATATTTT	CASSQSRGSFSGNTIYF
few	TRBJ1-5	TRBV28	-	TGTGCCAGCAGCATCGACAAGCTCAATCAGCCCCAGCATTTT	CASSIDKLNQPQHF
-	TRBJ2-3	TRBV19	TRBD2	TGTGCCAGTAATAGACTAGCGGGAGTCGCAGATACGCAGTATTTT	CASNRLAGVADTQYF
-	TRBJ2-7	TRBV6-2/TRBV6-3	-	TGTGCCAGCAGTTTTGTGACAGACTACGAGCAGTACTTC	CASSFVTDYEQYF
-	TRBJ1-1	TRBV5-1	-	TGCGCCAGCAGCTTGGACAAAATGAACACTGAAGCTTTCTTT	CASSLDKMNTEAFF
-	TRBJ1-2	TRBV29-1	TRBD1	TGCAGCGTTGAAGACGGACAGGGGGAGATTAATGGCTACACCTTC	CSVEDGQGEINGYTF
-	TRBJ1-6	TRBV6-5	-	TGTGCCAGCAGCGGGGGGGCTCGGAATTCACCCCTCCACTTT	CASSGGARNSPLHF
-	TRBJ2-7	TRBV4-2	-	TGTGCCAGCAGCCAAGCGGCAGGGAAGCAGTACTTC	CASSQAAGKQYF
-	TRBJ1-2	TRBV4-2	-	TGTGCCAGCAGCCAAGATCTAACAGGAGATGGCTACACCTTC	CASSQDLTGDGYTF
-	TRBJ1-1	TRBV5-1	-	TGCGCCAGCAGCTCACGGGGAAGTCAGAACACTGAAGCTTTCTTT	CASSSRGSQNTEAFF
-	TRBJ2-1	TRBV18	TRBD2	TGTGCCAGCTCACCCCCGGGACTAGCGGGAGGAAACAATGAGCAGTTCTTC	CASSPPGLAGGNNEQFF
once	TRBJ2-1	TRBV7-9	-	TGTGCCAGCAGCTTGGTGCCTAGCGCTGAGAGATACAATGAGCAGTTCTTC	CASSLVPSAERYNEQFF
few	TRBJ1-5	TRBV28	-	TGTGCCAGCAGAAGAGGCAATCAGCCCCAGCATTTT	CASRRGNQPQHF
-	TRBJ1-5	TRBV2	-	TGTGCCAGCAGTGAAATGGTTTTGGCGGGCAATCAGCCCCAGCATTTT	CASSEMVLAGNQPQHF
-	TRBJ1-1	TRBV2	-	TGTGCCAGCAGACAACAGGGAATAGCTGAAGCTTTCTTT	CASRQQGIAEAFF
once	TRBJ2-7	TRBV27	TRBD2	TGTGCCAGCAGCCTACTAGCGGGAGGGCCGTACGAGCAGTACTTC	CASSLLAGGPYEQYF
-	TRBJ2-3	TRBV11-3	TRBD2	TGTGCCAGCAGCTTAGGGCTAGCGGGAGGAACTACGCAGTATTTT	CASSLGLAGGTTQYF
-	TRBJ1-1	TRBV6-6	TRBD1	TGTGCCAGCAGTTATGGAACAGGGGTAAGGACTGAAGCTTTCTTT	CASSYGTGVRTEAFF
-	TRBJ1-1	TRBV4-2	-	TGTGCCAGCAGCGTGAGCGTGGTGAACACTGAAGCTTTCTTT	CASSVSVVNTEAFF
-	TRBJ2-7	TRBV3-1/TRBV3-2	TRBD1	TGTGCCAGCAGCCGAAGTCCCGGGACAGGGTCTGAGCAGTACTTC	CASSRSPGTGSEQYF
-	TRBJ1-1	TRBV5-1	-	TGCGCCAGCAGCTTGGGGCTTAAGAACACTGAAGCTTTCTTT	CASSLGLKNTEAFF
few	TRBJ1-2	TRBV20-1	-	TGCAGATCAGGACAGTATGAAGGCTACACCTTC	CRSGQYEGYTF
-	TRBJ1-2	TRBV15	-	TGTGCCACCAGCATTAGAGATGGGAGTCTGGGAGGCTACACCTTC	CATSIRDGSLGGYTF
-	TRBJ2-7	TRBV7-5	-	TGTGCCAGAAGCTTACAGGGGAGATCCTACGAGCAGTACTTC	CARSLQGRSYEQYF
-	TRBJ1-3	TRBV19	TRBD1	TGTGCCAGTAGTATAAGGGGGCCTGGAAACACCATATATTTT	CASSIRGPGNTIYF
once	TRBJ2-7	TRBV18	TRBD2	TGTGCCAGCTCACCCGGACTAGCGGGGGTGTTCGAGCAGTACTTC	CASSPGLAGVFEQYF
-	TRBJ2-7	TRBV19	TRBD1	TGTGCCAGTAGTATACAGGGGGCAGGCGAGCAGTACTTC	CASSIQGAGEQYF
-	TRBJ2-6	TRBV7-3	-	TGTGCCAGCAGCTTAACCAGTTATTCTGGGGCCAACGTCCTGACTTTC	CASSLTSYSGANVLTF
-	TRBJ2-7	TRBV18	-	TGTGCCAGCTCACCCGTACCGAGCTCCTACGAGCAGTACTTC	CASSPVPSSYEQYF
-	TRBJ1-1	TRBV9	TRBD1	TGTGCCAGCAGCGGGGACAGCCTAGAAGCTTTCTTT	CASSGDSLEAFF
-	TRBJ2-7	TRBV12-3/TRBV12-4	-	TGTGCCAGCAGTCCAACTATCTACGAGCAGTACTTC	CASSPTIYEQYF
-	TRBJ1-6	TRBV4-1	-	TGCGCCAGCAGCCGAGAAACAGGGACCTATAATTCACCCCTCCACTTT	CASSRETGTYNSPLHF
-	TRBJ2-3	TRBV19	TRBD1	TGTGCCAGTAGCACTACTCCGGGACAGGGAACTAGCACAGATACGCAGTATTTT	CASSTTPGQGTSTDTQYF
-	TRBJ2-2	TRBV10-2	-	TGCGCCAGCAGTGAGTCGATATGGCGGGAGAACACCGGGGAGCTGTTTTTT	CASSESIWRENTGELFF
-	TRBJ2-1	TRBV29-1	TRBD1	TGCAGCGTTAAGGACAGGGGATGGCCGTATGAGCAGTTCTTC	CSVKDRGWPYEQFF
-	TRBJ1-2	TRBV7-9	-	TGTGCCAGCAGCTTAAGGACACATGGCTACACCTTC	CASSLRTHGYTF